This TCR beta chain was observed in a study of CD8 T cells in ankylosing spondylitis. Findings and limits, study-wide: Earlier authors reported some of these motif variants in reactive arthritis synovial fluid and blood. A TCR beta motif of several highly homologous variants seemed to mark ankylosing spondylitis blood. Peripheral blood held disease-linked clones only at relatively low frequency, and these were CD8+. Disease-linked clones reportedly concentrated significantly in matched ankylosing spondylitis synovial fluid.

Note on this clonotype: No antigen is known for it.

Quantitative 5'-RACE with molecular barcodes generated TCR beta libraries. TCRdb reprocessed the 5' RACE reads via MiXCR and lists one record per CDR3 protein. The sample consists of more than 650,000 distinct CDR3 sequences, 10% to 15% of them appearing once. This sequence was found in a male donor with ankylosing spondylitis. The sample consisted of blood, either unsorted or a sorted T cell fraction (not recorded which).

The CDR3 DNA reads as TGTGCCAGCAGTGAATTGTATTTAGGGGGGTTGTACACAGATACGCAGTATTTT. Translated: CASSELYLGGLYTDTQYF. The chain uses TRBV25-1 and TRBJ2-3, with D perhaps given as TRBD1 or TRBD2 (6 bases each). Germline V CDR1 and CDR2: MGHDK, SYGVNS. Between the trimmed V and J ends, which lost 1 base and 2 bases, there was a span of 19 bases. The CDR3 runs to 18 residues.